The TCR beta chain described here comes from a study of blood T cell repertoires in COVID-19. This clone occurred once. Germline is not matched at one junction end, which may reflect a read error. Profiling relied on immunoSEQ multiplex PCR, and the TCRdb table lists in-frame clones only, not all of them. This table has roughly 70,000 clones, over 60% appearing once. Germline V CDR1 and CDR2: SGHVS, FNYEAQ. The CDR3 contains 12 residues. The J gene is TRBJ2-1, the V gene TRBV7-6; 10 positions agree with TRBD1. The sample consisted of peripheral blood. The receptor was derived from a man in his fifties or sixties with COVID-19, enrolled during active disease. The CDR3 here is CSSGQGRNEQFF. The CDR3 nucleotides read TGCTCTTCGGGACAGGGGCGCAATGAGCAGTTCTTC.